This entry concerns a single T cell receptor beta chain. Its antigen is still unknown. Within one base of it there is no much larger clone, and no base qualities were kept. These data come from a study of blood T cell repertoires in COVID-19 (dated by TCRdb to about 2020). The study in broad terms: The collaborator samples originated in the United States, Italy and Spain and spanned the acute and convalescent phases of COVID-19. The prospective study material was composed of cDNA or gDNA derived from T cells, B-cell-depleted T cells, or PBMCs. Deeply sampled blood TCRbeta repertoires from subjects exposed to, actively infected with, or recovered from COVID-19 were included in the dataset. A freely available public database, intended as a resource for researchers studying the immune response to SARS-CoV-2, is where the repertoires were released. Samples were obtained from the ongoing ImmuneRACE study (first 160 participants) and from some 1,300 subjects provided by 6 global collaborators. A de-identified subject ID, COVID-19 status, age in years and sex were almost always included in the sample metadata. Where HLA class I and class II types were available, the types were taken from metadata supplied by the sample provider, not from assay-based typing.

From the cysteine up to the phenylalanine, the CDR3 has a length of 14 residues. Solely the CDR3 DNA is kept, with 42 bases framed from the first base. Sequences MDHEN (CDR1) and SYDVKM (CDR2) are obtained from the germline V gene. V was cut back by 4 bases and J by 3 bases, leaving a gap of 12 bases between them. TCRbeta CDR3 regions were amplified from genomic DNA by means of the immunoSEQ Assay, a bias-controlled multiplex PCR. Concerning the study's data processing: The number of nucleated cells in each sample was estimated by amplification of reference gene primers within the assay. To quantify the absolute abundance of each unique TCRbeta CDR3 rearrangement, sequence reads were collapsed and filtered. For each sample, productive Simpson clonality was calculated by taking the square root of Simpson's diversity index across productive rearrangements. This is the immuneACCESS table as TCRdb keeps it, with only in-frame sequences that have V and J called. A part of the clones is gone; compared with another copy, unresolved V genes explain less than half, and the rest is unexplained. D and trimming come from the DNA, and the V and J calls and clone size come from that table. In this sample the table shows about 240,000 clones, roughly 90% of which occur a single time. Around 6.5% of the sample lies in the top ten.

Results and caveats for the whole study, not just this receptor: The amount of clinical and demographic metadata varied by source and participant and was provided uncurated.

The collaborating institutions used their own protocols to collect whole blood in K2EDTA tubes. For TCRbeta analysis, collaborator samples were shipped as frozen whole blood, as isolated PBMCs, or as DNA extracted from either sample type. This clonotype was obtained from a man aged 60-69 years with acute or convalescent COVID-19. The sequenced sample consisted of peripheral blood. The sequence links TRBV28 to TRBJ1-2, with the D gene not confidently named. CDR3 reads: CASSWSLKDYGYTF. The DNA is as follows: TGTGCCAGCAGTTGGAGCTTGAAGGACTATGGCTACACCTTC.